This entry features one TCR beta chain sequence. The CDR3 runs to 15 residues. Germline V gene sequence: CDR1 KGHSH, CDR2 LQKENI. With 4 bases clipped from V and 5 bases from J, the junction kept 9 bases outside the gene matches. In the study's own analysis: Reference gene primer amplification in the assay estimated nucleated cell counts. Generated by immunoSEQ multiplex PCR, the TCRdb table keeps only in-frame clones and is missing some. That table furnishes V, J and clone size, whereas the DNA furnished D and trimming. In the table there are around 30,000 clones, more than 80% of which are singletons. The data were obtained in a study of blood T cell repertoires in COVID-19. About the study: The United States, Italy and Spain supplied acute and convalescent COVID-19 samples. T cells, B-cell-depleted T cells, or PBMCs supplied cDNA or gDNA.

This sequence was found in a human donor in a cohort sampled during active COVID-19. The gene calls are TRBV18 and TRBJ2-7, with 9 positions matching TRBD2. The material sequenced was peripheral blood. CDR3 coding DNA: TGTGCCAGCTCACAAAATAGCGGGAGTACGGACGAGCAGTACTTC. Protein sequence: CASSQNSGSTDEQYF.